The 20 T cell receptor beta chains listed next were all sequenced from one sample in a study of cytomegalovirus exposure and HLA in healthy donors (TCRdb year 2017). Libraries were constructed by the immunoSEQ multiplex PCR assay. A mixture of 60 forward primers for TCR Vbeta segments and 13 reverse primers for TCR Jbeta segments was used in the multiplex PCR. TCRdb holds this immuneACCESS table with in-frame rearrangements only. Some clones are missing; in checked studies, unresolved V genes explain under half, and the rest has no known cause. This sample is represented by 180,000 or so clones; 75% of them were singletons. The ten largest clones represent about 7.7% of the sample. The sequencing sample was made of PBMCs. These receptors were taken from a woman between 40 and 50 years old in good health and CMV-seropositive.

The V gene is TRBV5-4, the J gene TRBJ1-1; TRBD1 is a possible D gene (6 bases). V was shortened by 3 bases and J by 3 bases, with 15 bases between the two germline ends. The CDR3 loop spans 15 amino acids. The germline CDR1 and CDR2 sequences are SGHNT and YYREEE (reference sequence). CDR3 residues: CASSSSSGGYTEAFF. The CDR3 bases are TGTGCCAGCAGCTCCTCCTCGGGGGGCTACACTGAAGCTTTCTTT.

The V gene is TRBV11-3, the J gene TRBJ2-1; 10 bases are shared with TRBD1. The CDR3 is 13 residues long. V trimming: 5 bases; J trimming: 7 bases; junction bases outside the gene matches: 2. The germline V gene encodes CDR1 SGHNT and CDR2 YENEEA. The CDR3 here is CASSTGQGNEQFF. The CDR3 region has the DNA TGTGCCAGCAGCACGGGACAGGGGAATGAGCAGTTCTTC. The full variable domain, its missing parts supplied by reference TRBV11-3 and TRBJ2-1, is EAGVVQSPRYKIIEKKQPVAFWCNPISGHNTLYWYLQNLGQGPELLIRYENEEAVDDSQLPKDRFSAERLKGVDSTLKIQPAELGDSAVYLCASSTGQGNEQFFGPGTRLTVL.

V gene TRBV7-2 combines with J gene TRBJ2-7, with D possibly being TRBD2 (5 bases). Germline V gene data show CDR1 as SGHTA and CDR2 as FQGNSA. Trimming shortened V by 1 base and J by 6 bases, and 13 bases separated the two germline ends. The CDR3 totals 14 residues. DNA of the CDR3: TGTGCCAGCAGCTTAGGAGCGGACCAAGGCGAGCAGTACTTC. This sequence encodes CASSLGADQGEQYF. The variable domain in full, completed from reference TRBV7-2 and TRBJ2-7, reads GAGVSQSPSNKVTEKGKDVELRCDPISGHTALYWYRQSLGQGLEFLIYFQGNSAPDKSGLPSDRFSAERTGGSVSTLTIQRTQQEDSAVYLCASSLGADQGEQYFGPGTRLTVT.

DNA for the CDR3: TGTGCCAGCAGCTTAGCCTACCAGGGCGAAGGTGAAAAACTGTTTTTT. This encodes CASSLAYQGEGEKLFF. V and J are TRBV11-1 and TRBJ1-4; D might be TRBD1 (5 bases). The CDR3 spans 16 residues. The germline CDR1 and CDR2 sequences are SGHAT and FQDESV (reference sequence). Trimming took 0 bases from V and 7 from J, leaving 15 bases between them.

This clone was observed a single time. This rearrangement joins TRBV20-1 to TRBJ2-1; a weak D match, TRBD1 (5 bases). The CDR3 has 10 residues. Trimming cost V 2 bases and J 12 bases, with 8 bases left between them. Germline assignment: CDR1 DFQATT and CDR2 SNEGSKA (reference sequence). CDR3 in amino acids: CSARWQGQFF. Here the CDR3 DNA reads TGCAGTGCTAGATGGCAGGGGCAGTTCTTC.

The chain links TRBV5-5 to TRBJ2-2; a possible D gene is TRBD1 (6 bases). The length of the CDR3 is 14 residues. Germline values: CDR1 SGHKS, CDR2 YYEKEE (reference sequence). Trimming stripped 7 bases from V and 4 bases from J, with 14 bases between. As DNA, the CDR3 is TGTGCCAGCGGACCGGGACACTTCACCGGGGAGCTGTTTTTT. It yields the protein CASGPGHFTGELFF. Variable domain in full (rest from reference TRBV5-5 and TRBJ2-2): DAGVTQSPTHLIKTRGQQVTLRCSPISGHKSVSWYQQVLGQGPQFIFQYYEKEERGRGNFPDRFSARQFPNYSSELNVNALLLGDSALYLCASGPGHFTGELFFGEGSRLTVL.

On this clone itself: An end of the junction differs from the germline gene, which may be a read error. The chain links TRBV7-7 to TRBJ2-1, with D maybe TRBD1 (5 bases). This CDR3 region has 15 residues. From germline, CDR1 is SSHAT and CDR2 FNYEAQ (reference sequence). In DNA form, the CDR3 reads TGTGCTAGCAGCTTACAACTGGCACAGGTCTATGAGCAGTTCTTC. Its protein product is CASSLQLAQVYEQFF. Looking up the rest from reference TRBV7-7 and TRBJ2-1 gives the full variable domain: GAGVSQSPRYKVTKRGQDVTLRCDPISSHATLYWYQQALGQGPEFLTYFNYEAQPDKSGLPSDRFSAERPEGSISTLTIQRTEQRDSAMYRCASSLQLAQVYEQFFGPGTRLTVL.

The chain has TRBV6-4 and TRBJ2-7; TRBD2 is a possible D gene (5 bases). The V end lost 7 bases, the J end lost 0 bases, and 7 bases lay between the germline ends. In germline, CDR1 is MRHNA, CDR2 SNTAGT. The CDR3 is 12 amino acids. CDR3 nucleotides: TGTGCCAGCACTCGGGACTCCTACGAGCAGTACTTC. It yields the protein CASTRDSYEQYF.

The count of this clone is one. The chain combines TRBV6-1 with TRBJ2-1; 7 positions agree with TRBD2. CDR3 length equals 15 residues. The J segment lost 9 bases and the V segment lost 3 bases, leaving 11 bases of the junction unmatched. From germline, CDR1 is MNHNS and CDR2 SASEGT. For the CDR3, the DNA is TGTGCCAGCAGTGATATGAGCGGGACCCCGAGTGAGCAGTTCTTC. It specifies CASSDMSGTPSEQFF.

The V gene is TRBV10-2, the J gene TRBJ2-1, with D maybe TRBD1 (5 bases). From germline, CDR1 is WSHSY and CDR2 SAAADI. V was trimmed by 6 bases and J by 4 bases, leaving 10 bases between them. The CDR3 covers 13 residues. The CDR3 sequence: CASSQDKYNEQFF. The CDR3 DNA reads as TGCGCCAGCAGCCAGGACAAGTACAATGAGCAGTTCTTC.

J is TRBJ2-1 and V is TRBV30, with TRBD2 identical over 9 bases. Germline CDR1 GTSNPN, CDR2 SVGIG (reference sequence). CDR3 length equals 15 residues. J gave up 10 bases and V 0 bases, and 10 bases lay outside the gene matches. CDR3 sequence (DNA): TGTGCCTGGAGTGTCCTAGCGGGACCGGCAGGGGAGCAGTTCTTC. Its protein is CAWSVLAGPAGEQFF.

V gene TRBV9 combines with J gene TRBJ2-2; maybe TRBD1 (5 bases). CDR3 size: 14 residues. CDR1 and CDR2 (germline): SGDLS, YYNGEE. V was shortened by 2 bases and J by 6 bases, with 11 bases between the two germline ends. This chain's CDR3 is CASSVVGQPGELFF. Written as DNA, the CDR3 is TGTGCCAGCAGCGTGGTTGGACAACCCGGGGAGCTGTTTTTT.

V is TRBV11-2 and J is TRBJ1-1; 9 bases align to TRBD1. V was pared by 4 bases and J by 5 bases, with 8 bases of the junction left unmatched. The length of the CDR3 is 15 residues. Germline V lookup: CDR1 SGHAT, CDR2 FQNNGV. The CDR3 protein is CASSSADRGRTEAFF. The CDR3 DNA sequence: TGTGCCAGCAGCTCAGCCGACAGGGGGAGGACTGAAGCTTTCTTT.

This rearrangement joins TRBV5-1 to TRBJ2-7, with 8 bases matching TRBD1. The length of the CDR3 is 15 residues. CDR1 is SGHRS and CDR2 is YFSETQ in the germline V gene. J was trimmed by 2 bases and V by 2 bases; bases with no gene match: 6. The CDR3 DNA reads TGCGCCAGCAGCTTCACGGGGGACAGGACCTACGAGCAGTACTTC. Protein product: CASSFTGDRTYEQYF. The entire variable domain, with the rest obtained from reference TRBV5-1 and TRBJ2-7, is as follows: KAGVTQTPRYLIKTRGQQVTLSCSPISGHRSVSWYQQTPGQGLQFLFEYFSETQRNKGNFPGRFSGRQFSNSRSEMNVSTLELGDSALYLCASSFTGDRTYEQYFGPGTRLTVT.

This chain connects TRBV11-2 to TRBJ1-5; 10 bases map to TRBD1. CDR1 is SGHAT and CDR2 is FQNNGV in the germline V gene. V was clipped by 5 bases and J by 7 bases; unmatched bases: 8. CDR3 length: 15 amino acids. The CDR3 region is CASSLTGGREQPQHF. The DNA for the CDR3 is TGTGCCAGCAGCCTGACAGGGGGCCGCGAGCAGCCCCAGCATTTT.

The J gene is TRBJ1-5, the V gene TRBV6-1; D perhaps matches TRBD1 (6 bases). Germline CDR1 is MNHNS and CDR2 is SASEGT. CDR3 length: 15 amino acids. V lost 0 bases to trimming and J lost 2 bases, with 8 bases between them. The CDR3 DNA follows: TGTGCCAGCAGTGAAGCCAGGGGCGGCAATCAGCCCCAGCATTTT. Protein sequence: CASSEARGGNQPQHF.

This clone has only one observation. The rearrangement links TRBV5-1 to TRBJ1-2; 8 positions agree with TRBD1. The CDR3 contains 15 residues. V shed 0 bases, J shed 4 bases, and the junction held 5 bases outside the gene matches. Germline V CDR1 and CDR2: SGHRS, YFSETQ. The CDR3 spells CASSLAGGQGYGYTF. The CDR3 DNA reads as TGCGCCAGCAGCTTGGCCGGCGGACAGGGCTATGGCTACACCTTC.

The rearrangement joins TRBV7-2 to TRBJ2-7; TRBD1 is a possible D gene (5 bases). This CDR3 region has 13 residues. The V end was cut by 1 base, the J end by 6 bases, with 10 bases between. Germline V lookup: CDR1 SGHTA, CDR2 FQGNSA. CDR3 DNA: TGTGCCAGCAGCTTAGTAGGACAAAGCGAGCAGTACTTC. Protein product: CASSLVGQSEQYF.

This sequence joins TRBV4-3 and TRBJ2-6; D possibly corresponds to TRBD2 (6 bases). CDR3 size: 14 residues. Looked up from germline, CDR1 is LGHNA and CDR2 is YSLEER. Between the trimmed V and J ends, which lost 7 bases and 2 bases, there was a span of 9 bases. CDR3 coding DNA: TGCGCCAGCACCCCGGGGGCTGGGGCCAACGTCCTGACTTTC. Its protein product is CASTPGAGANVLTF.

The chain combines TRBV7-8 with TRBJ2-7; weak D call: TRBD1 (6 bases). V gave up 6 bases and J gave up 2 bases, with 20 bases separating them. Looked up from germline, CDR1 is SGHVS and CDR2 is FQNEAQ. There are 16 residues in the CDR3. CDR3 amino acids: CASSPAQGRLTYEQYF. The CDR3 region has the DNA TGTGCCAGCAGTCCGGCCCAGGGGAGACTAACCTACGAGCAGTACTTC.